This record concerns one T cell receptor beta chain sequence. From germline, CDR1 is MNHEY and CDR2 SMNVEV (reference sequence). CDR3 size: 15 residues. Trimming pared 8 bases from V and 5 bases from J, leaving 21 bases between. Disease lasting under 3 months, a NOSPECS grade of at least 4, and a Clinical Activity Score of at least 3 were features of the ophthalmopathy patients. Lactation, pregnancy, other autoimmune disease or uncontrolled infection excluded patients. Diagnoses were established using clinical symptoms, serum thyroxine and TRAb, thyroid ultrasound and orbital computed tomography. Regions amplified from RNA transcripts were the TCR beta CDR3 regions. Using the HTBI primer set, a first-round RT-PCR was run on the TCR CDR3. TCRdb used MiXCR to reprocess the multiplex PCR reads, holding one entry per CDR3 protein. The table has about 640,000 distinct CDR3 sequences, less than 25% seen once.

This sample stems from a study of T cells in Graves' hyperthyroidism and ophthalmopathy. The sample was blood. This receptor was identified in a man aged 25-40 years with Graves' ophthalmopathy. V and J are TRBV27 and TRBJ2-5; D possibly corresponds to TRBD2 (6 bases). CDR3 sequence reads: CASSSLGEEGETQYF. For the CDR3, the DNA is TGTGCCAGCTCATCTTTGGGGGAGGAGGGGGAGACCCAGTACTTC.